The source of this TCR beta chain is a study of CD8+ T cells in alopecia areata. Treatment described: oral pan-JAK inhibitor, 5-10 mg twice daily. Following extraction, RNA underwent reverse transcription to cDNA, which served as the sequencing template. Profiling relied on immunoSEQ multiplex PCR, and the TCRdb table lists in-frame clones only, not all of them. The sample lists 150,000 to 250,000 clones; approximately 56% were seen once. The TCR comes from a human donor with alopecia areata. The sample was CD4+ T cells sorted from blood, taken at week 4, from a patient treated with tofacitinib.

CDR3 loop: CASSYSMTGGEQYF. The CDR3 DNA follows: TGTGCCAGCAGTTACTCGATGACAGGGGGCGAGCAGTACTTC. V is TRBV6-5 and J is TRBJ2-7, with 9 bases fitting TRBD1. The junction had 3 bases not matched to a gene; V was cut back by 0 bases and J by 6 bases. Germline V gives CDR1 MNHEY, CDR2 SVGAGI. The CDR3 is made up of 14 amino acids.